Listed here are 5 T cell receptor beta chains from one sample, sequenced in a study of human T cells and chemical hapten exposure. Via MiXCR, TCRdb re-called the RACE reads, giving one row per CDR3 protein. The sample includes roughly 82,000 distinct CDR3 sequences, about 12% of them seen just once. Stated time point: patch test 1, 2 weeks after DPC sensitization. Treatment noted: therapeutic diphenylcyclopropenone sensitization with weekly scalp DPC. Sequenced here: whole blood, sampled in connection with sensitization to the hapten diphenylcyclopropenone (DPC). All receptors derive from a woman between 55 and 75 years old with alopecia areata. Some clones in this sample may be carry-over from other donors' samples.

The J gene is TRBJ2-1, the V gene TRBV12-3 or TRBV12-4, with 11 nucleotides matching TRBD1. V dropped 6 bases and J dropped 8; count of bases not matched to a gene: 9. This CDR3 has 15 residues. CDR3 sequence (DNA): TGTGCCAGCAGCCTCCCCGGGACAGGGGGGCATGAGCAGTTCTTC. Its protein is CASSLPGTGGHEQFF.

This clonotype appeared a few times. The chain links TRBV12-3 or TRBV12-4 to TRBJ1-1; D ambiguous. The CDR3 runs to 14 residues. Trimming shortened V by 1 base and J by 0 bases, and 6 bases separated the two germline ends. The CDR3 DNA sequence: TGTGCCAGCAGTTTAGGGGAGCTGAACACTGAAGCTTTCTTT. This sequence encodes CASSLGELNTEAFF.

This clonotype came up many times. The rearrangement links TRBV27 to TRBJ2-7, with 10 positions matching TRBD1. Trimming took 5 bases from V and 5 from J; bases not matched to a gene: 18. Looked up from germline, CDR1 is MNHEY and CDR2 is SMNVEV (reference sequence). The CDR3 consists of 18 residues. The CDR3 is CASSAFAKSGTGVNEQYF. The CDR3 DNA reads as TGTGCCAGCAGTGCCTTCGCAAAGTCCGGGACAGGGGTTAACGAGCAGTACTTC.

This clonotype was detected a few times. The rearrangement joins TRBV3-1 to TRBJ1-4, with D maybe TRBD1 (5 bases). CDR1 LGHDT and CDR2 YNNKEL come from the germline V gene (reference sequence). Trimming stripped 4 bases from V and 4 bases from J, with 13 bases between. CDR3 length: 15 residues. Written as DNA, the CDR3 is TGTGCCAGCAGCCCCTCCGGGACGGGTAATGAAAAACTGTTTTTT. Translated, it gives CASSPSGTGNEKLFF. Based on the CDR3 plus reference TRBV3-1 and TRBJ1-4, the full variable domain is DTAVSQTPKYLVTQMGNDKSIKCEQNLGHDTMYWYKQDSKKFLKIMFSYNNKELIINETVPNRFSPKSPDKAHLNLHINSLELGDSAVYFCASSPSGTGNEKLFFGSGTQLSVL.

This clonotype was seen a few times. The rearrangement joins TRBV20-1 to TRBJ1-2; 7 nucleotides align to TRBD1. Germline lookup yields CDR1 DFQATT and CDR2 SNEGSKA (reference sequence). The CDR3 sequence is 13 residues long. Trimming removed 1 base from V and 3 bases from J; junction bases left unmatched: 2. This chain's CDR3 is CSARVTGDYGYTF. The CDR3 nucleotides read TGCAGTGCTAGAGTCACAGGGGACTATGGCTACACCTTC.